This TCR beta chain is from a study of cytotoxic CD8 clonotypes in ibrutinib-treated CLL. Regarding the study as a whole: Clonality increased at ibrutinib response and stayed stable in sustained remission. At progression, however, it fell back toward baseline. The study found baseline clonality above age-matched healthy donors, tracking circulating CD8+ T-cell counts.

Of note for this clone: What it binds is not known.

The junction had 8 bases not matched to a gene; V was cut back by 4 bases and J by 2 bases. Germline V gene sequence: CDR1 MRHNA, CDR2 SNTAGT. The CDR3 loop spans 16 amino acids. A 1 in 200,000 to 1 in 1 million T cell depth was the sequencing target. Assay used: immunoSEQ multiplex PCR; TCRdb lists only in-frame clones, some missing. The data contain more than 110,000 clones, about 75% of them singletons. The source was PBMCs, collected after 24 months of ibrutinib treatment. The TCR comes from a human donor with chronic lymphocytic leukemia. This chain links TRBV6-4 with TRBJ2-3; 8 bases agree with TRBD2. CDR3 in amino acids: CASSAAAGGATDTQYF. DNA for the CDR3: TGTGCCAGCAGTGCAGCCGCCGGGGGGGCCACAGATACGCAGTATTTT.